This TCR beta chain was sequenced in a study of blood T cell repertoires in COVID-19. The V gene end was trimmed by 10 bases and the J gene end by 2 bases; junction bases not matched to a gene: 17. From germline, CDR1 is MDHEN and CDR2 SYDVKM. The CDR3 runs 17 residues. Measured with immunoSEQ multiplex PCR; TCRdb has only the in-frame clones, and not every one. This sample has about 140,000 clones, with over 75% found just once. The specimen was peripheral blood. This TCR derives from a man between 60 and 70 years old with active or convalescent COVID-19. This rearrangement joins TRBV28 to TRBJ2-7, with 10 bases lining up with TRBD1. Here the CDR3 DNA reads TGTGCCATCACCGGGACAGGGGTTTTGATGATCCCCTACGAGCAGTACTTC. It is translated as CAITGTGVLMIPYEQYF.